The T cell receptor beta chain under discussion was sequenced for a study of OX40 agonist ivuxolimab in advanced cancers. Background on the study: Dose-escalation patients were diagnosed with hepatocellular carcinoma, melanoma, renal cell cancer or head and neck cancer. A male proportion of over 70% was recorded, with mean age around 60 years and range roughly 23 to 79. Study outcomes and limitations: Antigen targets of the expanded peripheral T cells went undetermined.

Assay: immunoSEQ multiplex PCR; the TCRdb copy retains only in-frame clones and omits some. The sample has tens of thousands of clones; around nine tenths are singletons. Trimming removed 5 bases from V and 4 bases from J, with 5 bases in between. Germline CDR1 MNHEY, CDR2 SVGAGI. The CDR3 length is 11 residues. With respect to this clone: What it binds is unknown.

The source is an adult with an advanced solid tumor such as melanoma, head and neck, liver or kidney cancer. This sample comprised CD4+ or CD8+ T cells sorted from blood, obtained in a trial of the OX40 agonist ivuxolimab. This rearrangement joins TRBV6-5 to TRBJ2-5; no reliable D call. This CDR3 is CASSRAETQYF. CDR3 DNA: TGTGCCAGCAGTCGGGCAGAGACCCAGTACTTC.